The subject of this entry is one T cell receptor (beta chain). Collection of blood occurred at baseline, at cycle 4 day 1, and at cycle 7 day 1. The data are from a study of OX40 agonist ivuxolimab in advanced cancers. The V and J ends lost 6 bases and 2 bases, in that order; junction bases with no gene match: 6. Germline V gene lookup returns CDR1 MNHEY and CDR2 SMNVEV (reference sequence). This CDR3 region has 16 residues. The assay was immunoSEQ multiplex PCR, and TCRdb's table has in-frame clones only and misses some. The sample has approximately 64,000 clones, about 87% seen once. The chain uses TRBV27 and TRBJ2-6; TRBD1 matches 8 bases. This clonotype originated in an adult with an advanced solid tumor such as melanoma, head and neck, liver or kidney cancer. Sequencing used CD4+ or CD8+ T cells sorted from blood, obtained in a trial of the OX40 agonist ivuxolimab. CDR3 in DNA: TGTGCCAGCAGCAAGGCGGACAGGGCTGGGGCCAACGTCCTGACTTTC. Protein: CASSKADRAGANVLTF.